This T cell receptor (beta chain) was observed in a study of CD8+CD57+ T cells in acquired aplastic anemia. Both TCR beta VDJ combination and CDR3 sequence profiling were carried out. Genomic DNA was the template for this profiling. TCRdb redid the calling of the reads with MiXCR, one entry per CDR3 protein. The sample yields roughly 200,000 distinct CDR3 sequences, around 60% seen once. The germline V and J ends were trimmed by 3 bases and 9 bases, with 8 bases remaining between them. Germline CDR1 LNHNV, CDR2 YYDKDF (reference sequence). This CDR3 spans 11 amino acids. It was patients with CD8+CD57+ cell expansion by flow cytometry who were chosen for sequencing.

The sample taken for sequencing was sorted CD4+, CD8+, or CD8+CD57+ T cells (not recorded which) from PBMCs. The TCR sequence derives from a human donor with aplastic anemia. V is TRBV15 and J is TRBJ2-5; D is uncertain. DNA for the CDR3: TGTGCCACCAGCAGTCTTCCGGCCCAGTACTTC. Protein sequence: CATSSLPAQYF.